These T cell receptor beta chains were read from a single sample in a study of cytomegalovirus exposure and HLA in healthy donors. Produced via immunoSEQ multiplex PCR; TCRdb's table is partial and in-frame only. Among approximately 150,000 clones listed, about 90% were seen once. Input material: PBMCs. The origin of the receptors is a young woman in good health and CMV-seropositive. Each CDR3 is given with its conserved first and last residue. A D gene is named only where the DNA matches it firmly.

d_call: NA; v_call: TRBV7-2; j_call: TRBJ1-1; cdr3_aa: CASSLRFWQSGAFF
d_call: TRBD2; v_call: TRBV7-8; j_call: TRBJ2-7; cdr3_aa: CASSFSSGYEQYF
d_call: TRBD1; v_call: TRBV12-5; j_call: TRBJ1-1; cdr3_aa: CASGLVLGQGARTEAFF
d_call: NA; v_call: TRBV11-3; j_call: TRBJ2-1; cdr3_aa: CASSPREEQFF
d_call: TRBD1; v_call: TRBV6-1; j_call: TRBJ1-3; cdr3_aa: CASSEYRGRNTIYF
d_call: TRBD1; v_call: TRBV18; j_call: TRBJ1-2; cdr3_aa: CASSLGTGYGYTF
d_call: TRBD1; v_call: TRBV7-9; j_call: TRBJ2-5; cdr3_aa: CASSLERDRDVTQYF
d_call: TRBD1; v_call: TRBV10-2; j_call: TRBJ1-2; cdr3_aa: CASSESRLWSGGSGGYTF
d_call: TRBD2; v_call: TRBV6-1; j_call: TRBJ2-1; cdr3_aa: CASSEIAGGYNEQFF
d_call: NA; v_call: TRBV2; j_call: TRBJ1-2; cdr3_aa: CASSERRIGGYTF
d_call: NA; v_call: TRBV6-5; j_call: TRBJ1-6; cdr3_aa: CASSYGGSSNSPLHF
d_call: TRBD1; v_call: TRBV4-1; j_call: TRBJ1-2; cdr3_aa: CASSLKAPLGQGNGYTF
d_call: NA; v_call: TRBV20-1; j_call: TRBJ2-7; cdr3_aa: CSAGEASQYF
d_call: TRBD2; v_call: TRBV28; j_call: TRBJ2-5; cdr3_aa: CASSLLTSGRGRETQYF
d_call: TRBD1; v_call: TRBV15; j_call: TRBJ2-6; cdr3_aa: CATSTGQGAVSGANVLTF
d_call: NA; v_call: TRBV28; j_call: TRBJ2-4; cdr3_aa: CASSAAPRGKNIQYF
d_call: NA; v_call: TRBV5-8; j_call: TRBJ2-7; cdr3_aa: CASSPRAGHSYEQYF
d_call: NA; v_call: TRBV18; j_call: TRBJ1-4; cdr3_aa: CASSPLGGGAHEKLFF
d_call: NA; v_call: TRBV5-1; j_call: TRBJ2-7; cdr3_aa: CASSLTTSAYEQYF
d_call: TRBD1; v_call: TRBV18; j_call: TRBJ1-2; cdr3_aa: CASSPGTDYGYTF
d_call: NA; v_call: TRBV7-9; j_call: TRBJ1-1; cdr3_aa: CASSSNPGTEAFF
d_call: NA; v_call: TRBV6-5; j_call: TRBJ2-7; cdr3_aa: CASSYGTSSYEQYF
d_call: NA; v_call: TRBV10-3; j_call: TRBJ2-6; cdr3_aa: CAILGPGANVLTF
d_call: TRBD2; v_call: TRBV7-8; j_call: TRBJ2-3; cdr3_aa: CASSFRAGSTDTQYF
d_call: NA; v_call: TRBV4-3; j_call: TRBJ2-5; cdr3_aa: CASSQEHRDQETQYF
d_call: NA; v_call: TRBV5-1; j_call: TRBJ2-1; cdr3_aa: CASSLAPGTYNEQFF